The clone carrying this T cell receptor beta chain appeared many times. TCRdb re-called the 5' RACE reads through MiXCR, storing one row per CDR3 protein. The sample holds 74,000 or so distinct CDR3 sequences, roughly 9% seen once. Germline assignment: CDR1 SGHRS and CDR2 YFSETQ. V lost 1 base, J lost 0 bases, and 12 bases lay in between. The CDR3 covers 16 residues. This specimen belongs to a study of neurological immune-mediated disorders. This sequence was found in a man aged 45 to 65 in good health. The rearrangement uses TRBV5-1 and TRBJ2-3; unclear D gene. Sequencing was done on a sample of PBMCs. The CDR3 DNA follows: TGCGCCAGCAGCTTGATGGCCAGCGCTAGCACAGATACGCAGTATTTT. Amino acid sequence: CASSLMASASTDTQYF.